These 20 T cell receptor beta chains share one sample of origin, sequenced in a study of type 1 regulatory T cells (dated by TCRdb to the early 2020s). Instrument used: Illumina MiSeq. In-frame beta chains were kept once TCRdb had trimmed the public reads at Q25 with fastp and called clones with MiXCR. One record per CDR3 amino acid sequence lists the most common genes and DNA. This sample lists approximately 97,000 distinct CDR3 sequences; 25% to 40% were detected once. The top ten constitute 2% to 2.5% of the sample. The sequenced sample was CD4+ T cells, either the whole sample or a sorted fraction (not recorded which). The source of these receptors is a human donor in good health.

This chain uses TRBV10-3 with TRBJ1-3, with D unresolved. Germline CDR1 is ENHRY and CDR2 is SYGVKD. V lost 10 bases and J 4 bases, leaving 17 bases between the germline ends. The CDR3 length is 14 residues. Here the CDR3 reads CATRPSAEGNTIYF. The CDR3 DNA reads as TGTGCCACCCGCCCGTCGGCGGAGGGAAACACCATATATTTT.

The chain is built from TRBV18 and TRBJ2-5; no clear D gene. Per the germline V gene, CDR1 is KGHSH and CDR2 is LQKENI. CDR3 length: 13 amino acids. V lost 0 bases and J 5 bases, leaving 7 bases between the germline ends. The chain's CDR3 is CASSPPSIETQYF. In DNA form, the CDR3 reads TGTGCCAGCTCACCACCGTCTATTGAGACCCAGTACTTC. Supplemented by reference TRBV18 and TRBJ2-5, the full variable domain reads NAGVMQNPRHLVRRRGQEARLRCSPMKGHSHVYWYRQLPEEGLKFMVYLQKENIIDESGMPKERFSAEFPKEGPSILRIQQVVRGDSAAYFCASSPPSIETQYFGPGTRLLVL.

The chain has TRBV5-6 and TRBJ2-3; TRBD2 agrees at 14 bases. J lost 7 bases, V lost 3 bases, and 4 bases had no gene match. The CDR3 is 15 residues long. The germline gives CDR1 SGHDT, CDR2 YYEEEE. The CDR3, as DNA: TGTGCCAGCAGCTCTAGGACTAGCGGGAGGAATACGCAGTATTTT. This codes for CASSSRTSGRNTQYF.

This chain's CDR3 is CSAREPGGLSYNEQFF. Written as DNA, the CDR3 is TGCAGTGCTAGAGAGCCGGGAGGACTTTCCTACAATGAGCAGTTCTTC. The rearrangement links TRBV20-1 to TRBJ2-1; 7 positions match TRBD2. Trimming at V came to 0 bases and at J to 1 base, leaving 6 bases not matched to a gene. CDR1 DFQATT and CDR2 SNEGSKA come from the germline V gene (reference sequence). The CDR3 runs 16 residues.

The rearrangement uses TRBV12-3 or TRBV12-4 and TRBJ1-4; D is ambiguous. The V gene lost 3 bases and the J gene lost 6 bases, with 11 bases spanning the gap. The CDR3 is 14 amino acids. The DNA for the CDR3 is TGTGCCAGCAGTTTTTTACAGCAGGATGAAAAACTGTTTTTT. Residues: CASSFLQQDEKLFF.

The rearrangement links TRBV6-5 to TRBJ2-2; D uncertain. Germline loops: CDR1 MNHEY, CDR2 SVGAGI. The CDR3 consists of 13 residues. The V end lost 7 bases, the J end lost 0 bases, and 6 bases lay between the germline ends. CDR3 region: CASIDSNTGELFF. As DNA, the CDR3 is TGTGCCAGCATAGACTCGAACACCGGGGAGCTGTTTTTT.

The chain couples TRBV30 to TRBJ2-2; TRBD1 might be the D (5 bases). V was clipped by 0 bases and J by 4 bases, with 12 bases between them. From germline, CDR1 is GTSNPN and CDR2 SVGIG (reference sequence). The CDR3 runs to 15 residues. CDR3 bases: TGTGCCTGGAGTGTGTATCAGGGTTTCACCGGGGAGCTGTTTTTT. Translated, it gives CAWSVYQGFTGELFF.

This clonotype was detected a few times. This sequence joins TRBV12-3 or TRBV12-4 and TRBJ1-5, with D tentatively TRBD1 (5 bases). Trimming removed 8 bases at V and 6 bases at J, with 20 bases between. The CDR3 has 15 residues. CDR3 nucleotide sequence: TGTGCCAGCCGAGAAAGGGAGTCCGGGGGTCAGCCCCAGCATTTT. This translates into CASRERESGGQPQHF.

This clonotype was counted between two and nine times. J is TRBJ2-7 and V is TRBV7-2, with TRBD1 identical over 8 bases. The CDR3 loop spans 16 amino acids. V lost 1 base, J lost 6 bases, and 11 bases stayed unmatched. The germline V gene has CDR1 SGHTA and CDR2 FQGNSA. CDR3 loop: CASSLVSLTGDPEQYF. The CDR3 DNA reads TGTGCCAGCAGCTTAGTCTCTTTGACAGGGGATCCCGAGCAGTACTTC.

This chain joins TRBV2 and TRBJ2-2; no reliable D call. The V gene's germline CDR1 is SNHLY and CDR2 FYNNEI. This CDR3 contains 10 residues. The V and J ends lost 5 bases and 6 bases respectively, with 1 base between them. The CDR3 here is CASSSGELFF. The CDR3 coding sequence is TGTGCCAGCAGTTCCGGGGAGCTGTTTTTT.

This clonotype was observed a handful of times. The chain uses TRBV7-2 and TRBJ1-2; a possible D gene is TRBD1 (5 bases). Germline loops: CDR1 SGHTA, CDR2 FQGNSA. Trimming stripped 5 bases from V and 4 bases from J, with 17 bases between. CDR3 size: 15 residues. The CDR3 bases are TGTGCCAGCAGCATCCGACAGCACCTTTCCTATGGCTACACCTTC. It codes for CASSIRQHLSYGYTF. Using reference TRBV7-2 and TRBJ1-2 for the parts outside the CDR3, the full variable domain is GAGVSQSPSNKVTEKGKDVELRCDPISGHTALYWYRQSLGQGLEFLIYFQGNSAPDKSGLPSDRFSAERTGGSVSTLTIQRTQQEDSAVYLCASSIRQHLSYGYTFGSGTRLTVV.

The genes are TRBV7-2 and TRBJ2-1; D call uncertain. Germline assignment: CDR1 SGHTA and CDR2 FQGNSA. The length of the CDR3 is 15 residues. Between the trimmed V and J ends, which lost 2 bases and 0 bases, there was a span of 8 bases. The CDR3 here is CASSLMPNSYNEQFF. CDR3 in DNA: TGTGCCAGCAGCTTAATGCCCAACTCCTACAATGAGCAGTTCTTC. The full variable domain, in which reference TRBV7-2 and TRBJ2-1 provide the parts outside the CDR3, is GAGVSQSPSNKVTEKGKDVELRCDPISGHTALYWYRQSLGQGLEFLIYFQGNSAPDKSGLPSDRFSAERTGGSVSTLTIQRTQQEDSAVYLCASSLMPNSYNEQFFGPGTRLTVL.

This clonotype has a handful of counts. The chain combines TRBV3-1 with TRBJ2-5, with D tentatively TRBD1 or TRBD2 (6 bases each). Trimming cost V 6 bases and J 5 bases, with 16 bases left between them. The CDR3 extends over 14 amino acids. Germline V gene data show CDR1 as LGHDT and CDR2 as YNNKEL (reference sequence). The CDR3 coding sequence is TGTGCCAGCAGGCCCCAGGGGAGGATCGAGACCCAGTACTTC. Translated, it gives CASRPQGRIETQYF.

The CDR3 is CSARDPGRAGNTIYF. CDR3 bases: TGCAGTGCTAGAGATCCAGGCCGGGCTGGAAACACCATATATTTT. The chain joins TRBV20-1 to TRBJ1-3; D is ambiguous. From germline, CDR1 is DFQATT and CDR2 SNEGSKA (reference sequence). The CDR3 has 15 amino acids. The V gene lost 0 bases and the J gene lost 2 bases, with 11 bases spanning the gap.

The chain links TRBV7-2 to TRBJ1-5, with 8 bases matching TRBD1. This CDR3 is 17 amino acids long. The junction had 8 bases not matched to a gene; V was cut back by 2 bases and J by 2 bases. Germline V CDR1 and CDR2: SGHTA, FQGNSA. The CDR3 nucleotides read TGTGCCAGCAGCTTATGGGACAGGTCCCGGGGCAATCAGCCCCAGCATTTT. This encodes CASSLWDRSRGNQPQHF.

This clonotype was counted between two and nine times. The V call is TRBV5-1, the J call TRBJ2-7; D is possibly TRBD1 (6 bases). The CDR3 extends over 16 amino acids. The germline CDR1 and CDR2 sequences are SGHRS and YFSETQ. V dropped 4 bases and J dropped 2 bases, with 19 bases sitting between them. The CDR3 reads CASSLPGHRNTYEQYF. In DNA form, the CDR3 reads TGCGCCAGCAGCCTACCGGGACACCGGAACACCTACGAGCAGTACTTC.

The rearrangement links TRBV5-1 to TRBJ2-1; TRBD1 matches at 10 bases. This CDR3 is built from 15 residues. Germline CDR1 is SGHRS and CDR2 is YFSETQ. The junction had 6 bases not matched to a gene; V was cut back by 6 bases and J by 3 bases. As DNA, the CDR3 is TGCGCCAGCACGCCGGGACAGGGGATCTACAATGAGCAGTTCTTC. This gives the protein CASTPGQGIYNEQFF.

The chain has TRBV5-5 and TRBJ1-6, with D possibly TRBD1 on 6 matching bases. Germline V gene data show CDR1 as SGHKS and CDR2 as YYEKEE (reference sequence). The ends were cut back, 6 bases at V and 14 bases at J, with 24 bases in the middle. This CDR3 contains 15 residues. This CDR3 is CASTPGLQGSWALHF. The CDR3 DNA reads TGTGCCAGCACCCCCGGGCTACAGGGTAGTTGGGCCCTCCACTTT.

In its sample, this clonotype was seen a few times. The chain is built from TRBV5-1 and TRBJ2-3; D call uncertain. The CDR3 sequence is 15 residues long. Trimming pared 4 bases from V and 0 bases from J, leaving 12 bases between. The germline V gene has CDR1 SGHRS and CDR2 YFSETQ. CDR3 nucleotides: TGCGCCAGCAGCCAAGACACCTCTAGCACAGATACGCAGTATTTT. Amino acids: CASSQDTSSTDTQYF.

Here the CDR3 DNA reads TGTGCCAGTGCACGTGGGGACAGGGCGGCTTTCTTT. Translating gives CASARGDRAAFF. The chain has TRBV19 and TRBJ1-1; TRBD1 aligns across 9 bases. There are 12 residues in the CDR3. Per the germline V gene, CDR1 is LNHDA and CDR2 is SQIVND (reference sequence). The J segment lost 11 bases and the V segment lost 8 bases, leaving 9 bases of the junction unmatched. The variable domain in full, with the rest retrieved from reference TRBV19 and TRBJ1-1, is DGGITQSPKYLFRKEGQNVTLSCEQNLNHDAMYWYRQDPGQGLRLIYYSQIVNDFQKGDIAEGYSVSREKKESFPLTVTSAQKNPTAFYLCASARGDRAAFFGQGTRLTVV.